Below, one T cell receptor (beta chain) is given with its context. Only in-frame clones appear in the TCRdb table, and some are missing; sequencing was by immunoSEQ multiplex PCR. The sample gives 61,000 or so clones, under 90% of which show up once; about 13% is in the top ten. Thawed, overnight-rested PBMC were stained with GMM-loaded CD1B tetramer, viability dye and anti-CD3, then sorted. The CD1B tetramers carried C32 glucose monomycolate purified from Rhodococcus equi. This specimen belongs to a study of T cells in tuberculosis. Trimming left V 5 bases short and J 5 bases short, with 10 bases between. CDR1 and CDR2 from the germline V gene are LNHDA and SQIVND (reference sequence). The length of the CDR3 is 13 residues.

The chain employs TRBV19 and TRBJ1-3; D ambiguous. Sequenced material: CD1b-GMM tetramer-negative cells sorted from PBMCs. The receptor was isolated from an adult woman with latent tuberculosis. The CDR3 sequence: CASSGLNRNTIYF. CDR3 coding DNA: TGTGCCAGTAGTGGACTCAACCGAAACACCATATATTTT.